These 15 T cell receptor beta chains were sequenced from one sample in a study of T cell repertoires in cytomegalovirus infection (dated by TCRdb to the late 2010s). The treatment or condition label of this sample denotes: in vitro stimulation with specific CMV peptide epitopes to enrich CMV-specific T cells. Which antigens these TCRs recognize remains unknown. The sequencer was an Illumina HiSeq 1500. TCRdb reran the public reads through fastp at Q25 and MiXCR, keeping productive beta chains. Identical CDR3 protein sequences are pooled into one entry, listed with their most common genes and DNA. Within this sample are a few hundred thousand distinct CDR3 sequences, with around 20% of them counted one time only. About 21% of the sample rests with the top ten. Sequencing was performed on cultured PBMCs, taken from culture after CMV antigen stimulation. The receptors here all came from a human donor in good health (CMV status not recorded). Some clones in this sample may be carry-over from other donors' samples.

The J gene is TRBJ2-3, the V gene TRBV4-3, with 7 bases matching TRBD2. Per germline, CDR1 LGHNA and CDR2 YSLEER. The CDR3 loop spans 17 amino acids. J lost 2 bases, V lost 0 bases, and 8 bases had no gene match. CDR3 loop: CASSQDVGGGPTDTQYF. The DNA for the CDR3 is TGCGCCAGCAGCCAAGATGTTGGCGGGGGACCCACAGATACGCAGTATTTT.

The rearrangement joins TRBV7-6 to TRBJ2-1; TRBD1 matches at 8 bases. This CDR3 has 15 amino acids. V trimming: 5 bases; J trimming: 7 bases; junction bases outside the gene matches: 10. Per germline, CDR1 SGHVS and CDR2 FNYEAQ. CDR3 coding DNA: TGTGCCAGCAGCCTAACCAGGGGGCCGAAGAATGAGCAGTTCTTC. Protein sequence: CASSLTRGPKNEQFF.

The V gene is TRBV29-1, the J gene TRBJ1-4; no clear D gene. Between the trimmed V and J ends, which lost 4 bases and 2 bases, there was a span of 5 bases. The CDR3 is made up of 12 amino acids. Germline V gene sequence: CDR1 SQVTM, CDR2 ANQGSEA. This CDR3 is CSVGGTNEKLFF. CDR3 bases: TGCAGCGTTGGGGGTACTAATGAAAAACTGTTTTTT.

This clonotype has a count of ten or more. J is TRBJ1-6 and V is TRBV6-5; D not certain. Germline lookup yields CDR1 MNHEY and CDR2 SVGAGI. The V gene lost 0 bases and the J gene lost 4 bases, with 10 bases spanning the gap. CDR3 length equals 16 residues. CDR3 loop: CASSYSSDGYNSPLHF. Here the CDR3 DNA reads TGTGCCAGCAGTTACTCTTCGGACGGATATAATTCACCCCTCCACTTT.

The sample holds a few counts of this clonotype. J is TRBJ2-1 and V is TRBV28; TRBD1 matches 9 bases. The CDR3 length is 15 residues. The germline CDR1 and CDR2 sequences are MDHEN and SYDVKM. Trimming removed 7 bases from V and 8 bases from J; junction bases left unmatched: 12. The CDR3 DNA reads TGTGCCAGCAACCCCGGGACAGGGACGCCGTATGAGCAGTTCTTC. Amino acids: CASNPGTGTPYEQFF.

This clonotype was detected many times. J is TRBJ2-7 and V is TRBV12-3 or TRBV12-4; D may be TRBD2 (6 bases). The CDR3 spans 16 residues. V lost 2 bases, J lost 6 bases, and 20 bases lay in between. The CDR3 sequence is CASSLQSGPNVGEQYF. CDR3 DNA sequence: TGTGCCAGCAGTTTACAAAGCGGGCCCAACGTTGGCGAGCAGTACTTC.

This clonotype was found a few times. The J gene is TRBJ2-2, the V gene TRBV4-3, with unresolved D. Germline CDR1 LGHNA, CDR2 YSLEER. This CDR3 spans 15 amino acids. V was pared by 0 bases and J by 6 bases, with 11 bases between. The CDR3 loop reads CASSQDQSGSGELFF. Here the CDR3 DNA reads TGCGCCAGCAGCCAAGATCAATCCGGGTCCGGGGAGCTGTTTTTT.

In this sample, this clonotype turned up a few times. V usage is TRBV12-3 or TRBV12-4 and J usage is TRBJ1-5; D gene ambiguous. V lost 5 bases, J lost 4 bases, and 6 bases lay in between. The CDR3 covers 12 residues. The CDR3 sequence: CASSPRNQPQHF. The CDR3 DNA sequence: TGTGCCAGCAGTCCCCGGAATCAGCCCCAGCATTTT.

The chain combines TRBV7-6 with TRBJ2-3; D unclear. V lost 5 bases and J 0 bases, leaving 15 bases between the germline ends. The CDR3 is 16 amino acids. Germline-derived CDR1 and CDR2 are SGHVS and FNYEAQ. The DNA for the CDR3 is TGTGCCAGCAGCCGTGCTAGGCGGCTCAGCACAGATACGCAGTATTTT. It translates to CASSRARRLSTDTQYF.

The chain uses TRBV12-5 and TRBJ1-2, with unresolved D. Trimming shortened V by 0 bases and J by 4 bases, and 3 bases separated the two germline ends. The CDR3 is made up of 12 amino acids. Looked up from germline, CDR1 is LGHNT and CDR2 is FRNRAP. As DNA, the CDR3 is TGTGCTAGTGGTTTGGTACTCTATGGCTACACCTTC. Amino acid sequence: CASGLVLYGYTF.

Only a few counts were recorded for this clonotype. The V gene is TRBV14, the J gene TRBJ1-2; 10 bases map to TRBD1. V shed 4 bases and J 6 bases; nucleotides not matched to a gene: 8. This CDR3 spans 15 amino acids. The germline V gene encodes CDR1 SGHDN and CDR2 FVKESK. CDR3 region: CASSPFGQGVNGYTF. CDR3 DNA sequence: TGTGCCAGCAGCCCGTTCGGACAGGGGGTAAATGGCTACACCTTC. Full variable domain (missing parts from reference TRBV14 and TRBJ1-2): EAGVTQFPSHSVIEKGQTVTLRCDPISGHDNLYWYRRVMGKEIKFLLHFVKESKQDESGMPNNRFLAERTGGTYSTLKVQPAELEDSGVYFCASSPFGQGVNGYTFGSGTRLTVV.

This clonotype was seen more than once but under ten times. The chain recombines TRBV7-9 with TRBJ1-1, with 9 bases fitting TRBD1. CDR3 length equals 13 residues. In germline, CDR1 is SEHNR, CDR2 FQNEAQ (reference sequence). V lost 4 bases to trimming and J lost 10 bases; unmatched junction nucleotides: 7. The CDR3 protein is CASSSVQGARAFF. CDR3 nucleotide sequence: TGTGCCAGCAGCTCCGTACAGGGGGCGCGAGCTTTCTTT.

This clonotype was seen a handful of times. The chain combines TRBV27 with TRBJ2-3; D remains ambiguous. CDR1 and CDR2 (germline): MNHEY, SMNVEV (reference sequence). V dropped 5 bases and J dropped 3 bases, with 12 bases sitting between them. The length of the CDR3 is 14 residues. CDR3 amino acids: CASSNRARTDTQYF. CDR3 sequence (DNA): TGTGCCAGCAGTAACAGAGCCCGGACAGATACGCAGTATTTT.

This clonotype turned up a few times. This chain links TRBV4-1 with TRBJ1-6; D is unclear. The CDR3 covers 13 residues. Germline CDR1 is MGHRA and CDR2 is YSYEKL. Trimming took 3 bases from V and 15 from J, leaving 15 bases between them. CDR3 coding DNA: TGCGCCAGCAGCCAGATTGGTCAGTTTTACCTCCACTTT. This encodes CASSQIGQFYLHF.

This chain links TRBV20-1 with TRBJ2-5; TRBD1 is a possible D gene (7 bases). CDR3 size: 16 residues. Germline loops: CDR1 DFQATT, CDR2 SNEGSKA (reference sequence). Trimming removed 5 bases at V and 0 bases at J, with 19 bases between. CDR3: CSAEPLPGGNQETQYF. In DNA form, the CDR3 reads TGCAGTGCTGAACCGCTACCAGGGGGGAACCAAGAGACCCAGTACTTC.